Following are 11 T cell receptor beta chains from one sample sequenced in a study of control samples from healthy donors and cancer patients. The table came from immunoSEQ multiplex PCR; TCRdb's copy has only in-frame clones and leaves some out. In the table there are roughly 120,000 clones, roughly 90% of which are singletons. Sequences were obtained from blood. Receptors originate from a young woman in good health.

This chain uses TRBV4-1 with TRBJ2-7; D possibly corresponds to TRBD2 (5 bases). The CDR3 covers 12 residues. V lost 6 bases and J lost 3, with 9 bases in between. The V gene's germline CDR1 is MGHRA and CDR2 YSYEKL. DNA for the CDR3: TGCGCCAGCAGGGACGAGGGCTACGAGCAGTACTTC. Translated: CASRDEGYEQYF.

This chain connects TRBV28 to TRBJ2-5, with unresolved D. This CDR3 spans 12 amino acids. The ends were cut back, 7 bases at V and 4 bases at J, with 10 bases in the middle. Germline CDR1 and CDR2: MDHEN and SYDVKM. CDR3 in amino acids: CASTPTGETQYF. The CDR3 DNA reads TGTGCCAGCACCCCTACGGGAGAGACCCAGTACTTC.

This clone was observed a single time. The V and J genes are TRBV30 and TRBJ1-3, with D unclear. Trimming pared 3 bases from V and 4 bases from J, leaving 16 bases between. Per germline, CDR1 GTSNPN and CDR2 SVGIG (reference sequence). This CDR3 is 15 amino acids long. The DNA of the CDR3 is TGTGCCTGGAGACATTTCAGTGGTCAAGGAAACACCATATATTTT. Encoded protein: CAWRHFSGQGNTIYF.

The chain couples TRBV3-1 (or the pseudogene TRBV3-2) to TRBJ2-3; D is possibly TRBD2 (7 bases). V was cut by 4 bases and J by 2 bases, with 13 bases left in between. Germline V lookup: CDR1 LGHDT, CDR2 YNNKEL (reference sequence). The CDR3 is 15 residues long. The CDR3 loop is CASSRVGGPTDTQYF. The CDR3 region has the DNA TGTGCCAGCAGCCGCGTGGGGGGGCCCACAGATACGCAGTATTTT.

The V call is TRBV15, the J call TRBJ2-1, with D hard to call. CDR1 LNHNV and CDR2 YYDKDF come from the germline V gene (reference sequence). The CDR3 runs to 13 residues. The ends were cut back, 0 bases at V and 8 bases at J, with 8 bases in the middle. The CDR3 DNA is TGTGCCACCAGCAGAGATGATGGCTATGAGCAGTTCTTC. Its translation is CATSRDDGYEQFF.

The V call is TRBV5-1, the J call TRBJ2-6; a weak D match, TRBD2 (6 bases). Germline CDR1 reads SGHRS; CDR2 reads YFSETQ. V lost 1 base and J 3 bases, leaving 11 bases between the germline ends. The CDR3 length is 16 residues. The CDR3 is CASSLLGGGGANVLTF. CDR3 coding DNA: TGCGCCAGCAGCTTGCTGGGGGGAGGTGGGGCCAACGTCCTGACTTTC.

The chain joins TRBV7-9 to TRBJ1-1; D unresolved. Trimming took 5 bases from V and 11 from J, leaving 15 bases between them. This CDR3 region has 12 residues. The germline V gene encodes CDR1 SEHNR and CDR2 FQNEAQ (reference sequence). The CDR3 here is CASSDAGGRAFF. For the CDR3, the DNA is TGTGCCAGCAGCGACGCAGGAGGTAGGGCTTTCTTT. Looking up the rest from reference TRBV7-9 and TRBJ1-1 gives the full variable domain: DTGVSQNPRHKITKRGQNVTFRCDPISEHNRLYWYRQTLGQGPEFLTYFQNEAQLEKSRLLSDRFSAERPKGSFSTLEIQRTEQGDSAMYLCASSDAGGRAFFGQGTRLTVV.

J is TRBJ2-2 and V is TRBV7-3; a possible D gene is TRBD1 (6 bases). This CDR3 is 17 amino acids long. The germline gives CDR1 SGHTA, CDR2 FQGTGA. Trimming took 1 base from V and 5 from J, leaving 17 bases between them. The CDR3 is CASSLRGTGKVTGELFF. In DNA form, the CDR3 reads TGTGCCAGCAGCTTAAGGGGCACAGGGAAGGTAACCGGGGAGCTGTTTTTT.

This clone was seen a handful of times. The chain uses TRBV2 and TRBJ2-1; the D is unclear. CDR1 is SNHLY, CDR2 FYNNEI, per germline. Trimming stripped 6 bases from V and 0 bases from J, with 12 bases between. The length of the CDR3 is 15 residues. CDR3 sequence: CASSPLGNSYNEQFF. The CDR3 bases are TGTGCCAGCAGCCCCCTAGGAAACTCCTACAATGAGCAGTTCTTC.

The chain joins TRBV5-1 to TRBJ2-1; no clear D gene. The CDR3 runs to 12 residues. V dropped 1 base and J dropped 6 bases, with 5 bases sitting between them. Germline V lookup: CDR1 SGHRS, CDR2 YFSETQ. The CDR3 bases are TGCGCCAGCAGCTTGCAATCCAATGAGCAGTTCTTC. It yields the protein CASSLQSNEQFF.

The chain links TRBV9 to TRBJ1-1; D gene unclear. CDR1 SGDLS and CDR2 YYNGEE come from the germline V gene. The CDR3 has 15 residues. The V gene lost 0 bases and the J gene lost 2 bases, with 11 bases spanning the gap. The CDR3 protein is CASSVVSTPNTEAFF. The DNA for the CDR3 is TGTGCCAGCAGCGTAGTATCGACACCAAACACTGAAGCTTTCTTT.